These T cell receptor beta chains were read from a single sample in a study of neurological immune-mediated disorders. Each CDR3 protein is one row after TCRdb ran MiXCR on the 5' RACE reads. Of about 58,000 distinct CDR3 sequences listed, roughly 3.5% are singletons. The material sequenced was PBMCs. Receptors originate from a woman in her sixties or seventies with multiple sclerosis. CDR3s include the opening cysteine and the closing phenylalanine or tryptophan. Each record gives: CDR3 length, J gene, V gene, CDR3 protein.

len: 13; j_gene: TRBJ1-5; v_gene: TRBV10-3; CDR3aa: CAISIQGHQPQHF
len: 14; j_gene: TRBJ2-7; v_gene: TRBV20-1; CDR3aa: CSARDGLASYEQYF
len: 14; j_gene: TRBJ1-1; v_gene: TRBV10-2; CDR3aa: CASRETGGSTEAFF
len: 17; j_gene: TRBJ1-2; v_gene: TRBV19; CDR3aa: CASIAGTEEGTNYGYTF
len: 16; j_gene: TRBJ1-1; v_gene: TRBV5-1; CDR3aa: CASSLAPGHSNTEAFF
len: 15; j_gene: TRBJ2-1; v_gene: TRBV20-1; CDR3aa: CSAKGGGRAYNEQFF
len: 15; j_gene: TRBJ2-7; v_gene: TRBV20-1; CDR3aa: CSAPPRDRDSYEQYF
len: 15; j_gene: TRBJ2-7; v_gene: TRBV20-1; CDR3aa: CSARVTPGYSYEQYF
len: 15; j_gene: TRBJ2-7; v_gene: TRBV5-1; CDR3aa: CASSLGTASSYEQYF
len: 15; j_gene: TRBJ2-7; v_gene: TRBV9; CDR3aa: CASSVGMGQGFEQYF
len: 13; j_gene: TRBJ2-5; v_gene: TRBV19; CDR3aa: CASRTSGQETQYF
len: 12; j_gene: TRBJ2-7; v_gene: TRBV29-1; CDR3aa: CSVGEGAYEQYF
len: 13; j_gene: TRBJ2-4; v_gene: TRBV18; CDR3aa: CASSPSHQNIQYF
len: 15; j_gene: TRBJ1-2; v_gene: TRBV20-1; CDR3aa: CSARVPSTVTKGYTF
len: 14; j_gene: TRBJ1-2; v_gene: TRBV5-1; CDR3aa: CASSPRQGDYGYTF
len: 16; j_gene: TRBJ2-7; v_gene: TRBV5-1; CDR3aa: CASSEAAGTASYEQYF
len: 15; j_gene: TRBJ1-4; v_gene: TRBV4-1; CDR3aa: CASSQDRQGNEKLFF
len: 17; j_gene: TRBJ1-2; v_gene: TRBV3-1; CDR3aa: CASSHRQAGMANYGYTF
len: 13; j_gene: TRBJ2-5; v_gene: TRBV5-1; CDR3aa: CASSGQGQETQYF
len: 17; j_gene: TRBJ1-5; v_gene: TRBV5-1; CDR3aa: CASSLEGQGDSHQPQHF
len: 14; j_gene: TRBJ1-2; v_gene: TRBV7-9; CDR3aa: CASSPNEQGPGYTF
len: 16; j_gene: TRBJ2-4; v_gene: TRBV28; CDR3aa: CASSPRVALAKNIQYF
len: 16; j_gene: TRBJ2-7; v_gene: TRBV20-1; CDR3aa: CSARDGFGEMGYEQYF
len: 14; j_gene: TRBJ1-5; v_gene: TRBV28; CDR3aa: CASSLPQGNQPQHF
len: 13; j_gene: TRBJ1-1; v_gene: TRBV7-9; CDR3aa: CASSPGWKTEAFF
len: 15; j_gene: TRBJ2-7; v_gene: TRBV6-2/TRBV6-3; CDR3aa: CASSLPPRGRYEQYF
len: 18; j_gene: TRBJ2-1; v_gene: TRBV5-1; CDR3aa: CASSHRLAGDLSSNEQFF
len: 13; j_gene: TRBJ1-1; v_gene: TRBV12-3/TRBV12-4; CDR3aa: CASRGKGRTEAFF
len: 15; j_gene: TRBJ2-7; v_gene: TRBV7-8; CDR3aa: CASSPSGGTSYEQYF
len: 13; j_gene: TRBJ2-7; v_gene: TRBV10-3; CDR3aa: CAISESTLYEQYF
len: 12; j_gene: TRBJ2-7; v_gene: TRBV10-3; CDR3aa: CAISESSTQQYF
len: 19; j_gene: TRBJ2-3; v_gene: TRBV11-2; CDR3aa: CASSFQRGRAGGGTDTQYF
len: 13; j_gene: TRBJ1-1; v_gene: TRBV7-9; CDR3aa: CASSFFRDTEAFF
len: 14; j_gene: TRBJ1-3; v_gene: TRBV20-1; CDR3aa: CSARDRTGGHTIYF
len: 15; j_gene: TRBJ2-2; v_gene: TRBV5-1; CDR3aa: CASSFGTGGPGELFF
len: 15; j_gene: TRBJ1-2; v_gene: TRBV20-1; CDR3aa: CSALGGWGGSYGYTF
len: 14; j_gene: TRBJ2-7; v_gene: TRBV3-1; CDR3aa: CASSQTRTSYEQYF
len: 15; j_gene: TRBJ2-5; v_gene: TRBV10-3; CDR3aa: CAISEGLNRAETQYF